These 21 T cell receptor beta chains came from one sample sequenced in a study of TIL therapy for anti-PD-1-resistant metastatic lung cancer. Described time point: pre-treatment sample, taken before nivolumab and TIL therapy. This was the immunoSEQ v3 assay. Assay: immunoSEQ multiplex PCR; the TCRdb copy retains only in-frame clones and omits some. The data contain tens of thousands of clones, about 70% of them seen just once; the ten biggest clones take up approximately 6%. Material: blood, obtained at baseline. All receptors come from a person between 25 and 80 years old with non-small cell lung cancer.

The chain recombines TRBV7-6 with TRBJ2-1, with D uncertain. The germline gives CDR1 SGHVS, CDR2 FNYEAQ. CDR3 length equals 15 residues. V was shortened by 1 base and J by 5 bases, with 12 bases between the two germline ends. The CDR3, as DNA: TGTGCCAGCAGCTTAGATGCCGGCCTGGACAATGAGCAGTTCTTC. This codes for CASSLDAGLDNEQFF.

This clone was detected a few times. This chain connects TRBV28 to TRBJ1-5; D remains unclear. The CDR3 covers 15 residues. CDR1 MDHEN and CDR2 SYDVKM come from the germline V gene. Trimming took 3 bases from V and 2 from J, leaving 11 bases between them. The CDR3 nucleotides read TGTGCCAGCAGTTTGTTAGTAACGGGCAATCAGCCCCAGCATTTT. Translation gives CASSLLVTGNQPQHF.

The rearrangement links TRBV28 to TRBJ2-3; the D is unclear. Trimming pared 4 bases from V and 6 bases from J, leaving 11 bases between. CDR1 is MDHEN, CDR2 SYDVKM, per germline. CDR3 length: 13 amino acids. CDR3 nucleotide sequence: TGTGCCAGCAGTTCAACCCCGCGGGATACGCAGTATTTT. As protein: CASSSTPRDTQYF.

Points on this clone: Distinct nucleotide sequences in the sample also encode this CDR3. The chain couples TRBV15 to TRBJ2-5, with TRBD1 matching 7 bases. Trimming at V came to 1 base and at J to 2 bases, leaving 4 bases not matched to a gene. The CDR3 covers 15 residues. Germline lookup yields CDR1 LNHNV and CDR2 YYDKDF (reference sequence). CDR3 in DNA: TGTGCCACCAGCAGAGCCAGGGGGACACAAGAGACCCAGTACTTC. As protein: CATSRARGTQETQYF.

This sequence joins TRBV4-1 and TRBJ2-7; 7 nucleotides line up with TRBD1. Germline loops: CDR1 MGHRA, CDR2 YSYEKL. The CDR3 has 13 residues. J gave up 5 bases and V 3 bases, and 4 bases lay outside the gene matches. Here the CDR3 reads CASSHVTGNEQYF. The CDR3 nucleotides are TGCGCCAGCAGCCACGTGACAGGGAACGAGCAGTACTTC.

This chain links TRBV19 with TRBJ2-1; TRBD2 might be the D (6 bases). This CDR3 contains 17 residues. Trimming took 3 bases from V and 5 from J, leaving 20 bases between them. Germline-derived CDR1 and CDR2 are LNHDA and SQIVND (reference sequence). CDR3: CASSMAAPGLGDNEQFF. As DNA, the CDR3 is TGTGCCAGTAGTATGGCCGCCCCGGGACTGGGAGACAATGAGCAGTTCTTC.

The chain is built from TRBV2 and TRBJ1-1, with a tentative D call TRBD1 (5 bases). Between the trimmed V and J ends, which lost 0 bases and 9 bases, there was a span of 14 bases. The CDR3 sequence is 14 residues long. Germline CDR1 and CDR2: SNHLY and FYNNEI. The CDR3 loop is CASSEAAGSGKAFF. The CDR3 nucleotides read TGTGCCAGCAGTGAAGCGGCAGGGTCTGGAAAAGCTTTCTTT.

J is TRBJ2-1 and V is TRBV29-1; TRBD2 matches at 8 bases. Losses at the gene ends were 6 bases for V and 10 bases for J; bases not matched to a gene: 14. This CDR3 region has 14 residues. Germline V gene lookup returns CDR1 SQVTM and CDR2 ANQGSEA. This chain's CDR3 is CSVSLADAQLEQFF. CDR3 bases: TGCAGCGTCTCACTAGCGGACGCCCAATTAGAGCAGTTCTTC.

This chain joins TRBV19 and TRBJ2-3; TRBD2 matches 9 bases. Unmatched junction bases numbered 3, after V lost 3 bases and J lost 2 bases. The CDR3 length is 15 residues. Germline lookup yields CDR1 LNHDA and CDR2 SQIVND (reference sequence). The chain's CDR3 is CASSIQRGATDTQYF. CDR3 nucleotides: TGTGCCAGTAGTATCCAGCGGGGGGCCACAGATACGCAGTATTTT.

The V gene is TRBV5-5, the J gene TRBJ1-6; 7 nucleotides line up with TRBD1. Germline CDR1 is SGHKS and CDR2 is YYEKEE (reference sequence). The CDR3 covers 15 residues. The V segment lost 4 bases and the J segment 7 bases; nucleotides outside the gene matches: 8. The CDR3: CASSPLGQLNSPLHF. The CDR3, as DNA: TGTGCCAGCAGCCCATTGGGACAGCTAAATTCACCCCTCCACTTT.

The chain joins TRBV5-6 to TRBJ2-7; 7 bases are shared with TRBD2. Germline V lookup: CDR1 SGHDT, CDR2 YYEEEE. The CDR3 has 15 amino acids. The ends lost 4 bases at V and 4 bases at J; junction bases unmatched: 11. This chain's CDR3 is CASSLLAGQTYEQYF. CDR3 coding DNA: TGTGCCAGCAGCCTGTTAGCGGGCCAAACTTACGAGCAGTACTTC.

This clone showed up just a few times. The DNA for the CDR3 is TGTGCCAGCAGTTACTCGAATCGGATAGTGGACTACACCTTC. This gives the protein CASSYSNRIVDYTF. The V gene is TRBV6-5, the J gene TRBJ1-2; D is undetermined. Between the trimmed V and J ends, which lost 0 bases and 10 bases, there was a span of 15 bases. This CDR3 is built from 14 residues. Germline V gene sequence: CDR1 MNHEY, CDR2 SVGAGI.

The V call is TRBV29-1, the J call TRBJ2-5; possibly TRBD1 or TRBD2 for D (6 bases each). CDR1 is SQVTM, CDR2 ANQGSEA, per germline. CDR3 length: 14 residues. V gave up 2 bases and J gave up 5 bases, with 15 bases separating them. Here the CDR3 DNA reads TGCAGCGTTGAAACCCCGGGGGCGCGGGAGACCCAGTACTTC. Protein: CSVETPGARETQYF.

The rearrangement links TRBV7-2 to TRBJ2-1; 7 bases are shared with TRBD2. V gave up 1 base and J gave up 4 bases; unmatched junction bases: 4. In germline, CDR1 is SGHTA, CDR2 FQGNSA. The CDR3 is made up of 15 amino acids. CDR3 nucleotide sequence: TGTGCCAGCAGCTTAGAACTAGCGCGGTACAATGAGCAGTTCTTC. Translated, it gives CASSLELARYNEQFF.

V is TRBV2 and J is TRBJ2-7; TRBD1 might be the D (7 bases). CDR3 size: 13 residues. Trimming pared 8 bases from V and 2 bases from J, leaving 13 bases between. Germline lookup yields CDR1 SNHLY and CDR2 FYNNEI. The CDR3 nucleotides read TGTGCCAGCGGAGGGGACAGTACCTACGAGCAGTACTTC. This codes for CASGGDSTYEQYF.

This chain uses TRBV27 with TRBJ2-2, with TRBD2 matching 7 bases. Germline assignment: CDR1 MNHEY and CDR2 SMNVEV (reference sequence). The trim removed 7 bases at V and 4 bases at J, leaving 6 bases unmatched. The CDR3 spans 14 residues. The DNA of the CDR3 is TGTGCCAGCACCAGCGGGGACGGCACCGGGGAGCTGTTTTTT. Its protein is CASTSGDGTGELFF.

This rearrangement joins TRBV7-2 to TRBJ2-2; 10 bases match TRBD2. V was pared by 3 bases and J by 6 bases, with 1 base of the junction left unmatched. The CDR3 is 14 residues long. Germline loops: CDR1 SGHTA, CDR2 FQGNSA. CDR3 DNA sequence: TGTGCCAGCAGCTTCGGGACTAGCGCCGGGGAGCTGTTTTTT. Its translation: CASSFGTSAGELFF.

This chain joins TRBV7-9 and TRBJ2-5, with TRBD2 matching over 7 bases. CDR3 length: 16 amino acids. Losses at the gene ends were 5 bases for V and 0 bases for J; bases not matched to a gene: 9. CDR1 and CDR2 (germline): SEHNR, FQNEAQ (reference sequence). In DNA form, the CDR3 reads TGTGCCAGCAGCGCAACATCCGGGACTAACCAAGAGACCCAGTACTTC. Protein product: CASSATSGTNQETQYF.

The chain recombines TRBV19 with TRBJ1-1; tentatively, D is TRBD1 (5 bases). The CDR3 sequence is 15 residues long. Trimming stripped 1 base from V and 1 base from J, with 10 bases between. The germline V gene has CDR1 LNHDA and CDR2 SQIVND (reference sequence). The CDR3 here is CASSIGRGTNTEAFF. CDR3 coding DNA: TGTGCCAGTAGTATAGGGCGAGGGACGAACACTGAAGCTTTCTTT. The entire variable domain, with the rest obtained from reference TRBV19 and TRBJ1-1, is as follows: DGGITQSPKYLFRKEGQNVTLSCEQNLNHDAMYWYRQDPGQGLRLIYYSQIVNDFQKGDIAEGYSVSREKKESFPLTVTSAQKNPTAFYLCASSIGRGTNTEAFFGQGTRLTVV.

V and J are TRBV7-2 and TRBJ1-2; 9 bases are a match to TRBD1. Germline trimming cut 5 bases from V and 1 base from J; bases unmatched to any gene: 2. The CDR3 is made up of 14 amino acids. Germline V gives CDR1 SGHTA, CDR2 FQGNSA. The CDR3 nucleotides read TGTGCCAGCAGCCCGGGACAGGGTAACTATGGCTACACCTTC. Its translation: CASSPGQGNYGYTF.

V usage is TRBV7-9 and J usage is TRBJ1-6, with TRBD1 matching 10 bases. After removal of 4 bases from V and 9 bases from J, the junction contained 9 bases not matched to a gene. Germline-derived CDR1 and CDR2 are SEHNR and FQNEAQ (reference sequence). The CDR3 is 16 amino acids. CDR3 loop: CASSSLEGQGLSPLHF. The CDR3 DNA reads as TGTGCCAGCAGCTCCCTGGAGGGACAGGGGCTTTCACCCCTCCACTTT.